This paragraph reports one TCR beta chain. The antigen is unknown. Germline CDR1 SEHNR, CDR2 FQNEAQ (reference sequence). Trimming cost V 11 bases and J 4 bases, with 17 bases left between them. CDR3 length equals 13 residues. This entry is derived from a study of OX40 agonist ivuxolimab in advanced cancers. Study-wide results and caveats: Fewer expanded clones were found on average in CD4+ than in CD8+ T cells.

Data came from immunoSEQ multiplex PCR; TCRdb stores just in-frame clones and leaves some out. The top ten clones hold 5.5% of a sample with about 62,000 clones, roughly 80% of them seen once. This chain links TRBV7-9 with TRBJ1-2, with D perhaps matching TRBD1 (6 bases). The sequence was obtained from an adult with an advanced solid tumor such as melanoma, head and neck, liver or kidney cancer. Material: CD4+ or CD8+ T cells sorted from blood, obtained in a trial of the OX40 agonist ivuxolimab. The chain's CDR3 is CAGDISVGYGYTF. The CDR3 DNA reads as TGTGCCGGGGACATCAGCGTCGGCTATGGCTACACCTTC.